Listed here are 2 T cell receptor beta chains from one sample, sequenced in a study of T cell repertoires in cytomegalovirus infection. Each CDR3 protein gets one entry after TCRdb re-called the reads with MiXCR. Among 200,000 to 300,000 distinct CDR3 sequences, around 8.7% were seen once, and the ten largest hold over 13%. The sequenced material came from PBMCs. The receptors shown here come from a human donor in good health (CMV status not recorded). Some clones in this sample may be carry-over from other donors' samples.

The table lists this clonotype with many counts. The CDR3, as DNA: TGTGCCAGCAGCTTAGGAGCTAGCGGTTCCTACGAGCAGTACTTC. Protein: CASSLGASGSYEQYF. The rearrangement uses TRBV7-2 and TRBJ2-7; 7 bases fit TRBD2. CDR1 and CDR2 from the germline V gene are SGHTA and FQGNSA. After removal of 1 base from V and 1 base from J, the junction contained 4 bases not matched to a gene. The CDR3 runs 15 residues.

Many counts were recorded for this clonotype. The chain carries TRBV20-1 and TRBJ2-3; TRBD2 matches at 8 bases. V trimming: 2 bases; J trimming: 3 bases; junction bases outside the gene matches: 7. Germline CDR1 DFQATT, CDR2 SNEGSKA (reference sequence). This CDR3 comprises 15 residues. CDR3 sequence: CSARSLGGGTDTQYF. The CDR3 DNA sequence: TGCAGTGCTAGATCCCTGGGCGGGGGGACAGATACGCAGTATTTT.